These 27 T cell receptor beta chains originate from one sample sequenced in a study of CD8+ T cells in alopecia areata. RNA was isolated and reverse transcribed to cDNA, the sequencing template. Measured with immunoSEQ multiplex PCR; TCRdb has only the in-frame clones, and not every one. The table shows under 85,000 clones, with about half occurring only once. Material: CD8+ T cells sorted from blood, obtained at week 0. These receptors originate from a human donor with alopecia areata.

This rearrangement joins TRBV28 to TRBJ2-2; maybe TRBD1 (5 bases). V lost 5 bases to trimming and J lost 2 bases, with 18 bases between them. This CDR3 has 17 amino acids. The germline V gene has CDR1 MDHEN and CDR2 SYDVKM. Written as DNA, the CDR3 is TGTGCCAGCAGTCCGCCGGGCCAGGGTGGTAACACCGGGGAGCTGTTTTTT. Amino acid sequence: CASSPPGQGGNTGELFF.

The chain is built from TRBV27 and TRBJ2-3; D is possibly TRBD2 (6 bases). Germline V gene sequence: CDR1 MNHEY, CDR2 SMNVEV (reference sequence). The CDR3 covers 14 residues. V shed 8 bases and J shed 5 bases, with 17 bases lying between them. CDR3 residues: CASYSRERRDTQYF. CDR3 DNA: TGTGCCAGCTATTCCCGGGAGCGGAGAGATACGCAGTATTTT.

The chain joins TRBV5-4 to TRBJ1-5; D might be TRBD1 (5 bases). CDR1 is SGHNT, CDR2 YYREEE, per germline (reference sequence). This CDR3 region has 12 residues. Trimming pared 4 bases from V and 8 bases from J, leaving 10 bases between. CDR3 coding DNA: TGTGCCAGCAGCAATGGCAGGGAGCCCCAGCATTTT. This encodes CASSNGREPQHF. Combining the CDR3 with reference TRBV5-4 and TRBJ1-5 gives the whole variable domain ETGVTQSPTHLIKTRGQQVTLRCSSQSGHNTVSWYQQALGQGPQFIFQYYREEENGRGNFPPRFSGLQFPNYSSELNVNALELDDSALYLCASSNGREPQHFGDGTRLSIL.

As for this clone: At the DNA level, this CDR3 is encoded by other sequences in the same sample as well. The CDR3 loop is CSVVGRPYEQYF. CDR3 nucleotides: TGCAGCGTTGTAGGCAGACCCTACGAGCAGTACTTC. The genes are TRBV29-1 and TRBJ2-7; D is unresolved. Germline CDR1 is SQVTM and CDR2 is ANQGSEA. The V and J ends lost 4 bases and 2 bases respectively, with 9 bases between them. The CDR3 is 12 residues long.

This clone was detected a few times. The J gene is TRBJ2-1, the V gene TRBV6-6; the match to TRBD2 covers 15 bases. This CDR3 region has 15 residues. The V gene's germline CDR1 is MNHNY and CDR2 SVGAGI (reference sequence). J gave up 8 bases and V 9 bases, and 8 bases lay outside the gene matches. CDR3 DNA: TGTGCCAGTCGAGGGACTAGCGGGAGGTTCGATGAGCAGTTCTTC. This sequence encodes CASRGTSGRFDEQFF.

The CDR3 here is CASSPVGVAYEQYF. Here the CDR3 DNA reads TGTGCCAGCAGCCCCGTAGGCGTGGCCTACGAGCAGTACTTC. The V call is TRBV11-2, the J call TRBJ2-7; D remains ambiguous. The V end lost 5 bases, the J end lost 2 bases, and 13 bases lay between the germline ends. This CDR3 region has 14 residues. The germline CDR1 and CDR2 sequences are SGHAT and FQNNGV.

V is TRBV30 and J is TRBJ2-3, with a possible D match to TRBD2 (5 bases). V gave up 4 bases and J gave up 4 bases, with 9 bases separating them. Germline CDR1 is GTSNPN and CDR2 is SVGIG (reference sequence). CDR3 length equals 12 residues. The CDR3 protein is CAWTDGADTQYF. The CDR3 DNA reads TGTGCCTGGACTGACGGGGCAGATACGCAGTATTTT.

The chain links TRBV11-2 to TRBJ2-3; TRBD1 is a possible D gene (6 bases). CDR1 and CDR2 (germline): SGHAT, FQNNGV. The V gene lost 0 bases and the J gene lost 0 bases, with 13 bases spanning the gap. CDR3 size: 17 residues. The CDR3 reads CASSLDYTGHSTDTQYF. CDR3 bases: TGTGCCAGCAGCTTAGATTACACAGGGCACAGCACAGATACGCAGTATTTT.

The CDR3 coding sequence is TGTGCCAGCAGTGGCAGGGGTGGGAGCGACGAGCAGTACTTC. Encoded protein: CASSGRGGSDEQYF. The V call is TRBV27, the J call TRBJ2-7, with a weak D call TRBD1 (6 bases). V shed 5 bases and J shed 5 bases, with 16 bases lying between them. The CDR3 length is 14 residues. CDR1 is MNHEY and CDR2 is SMNVEV in the germline V gene (reference sequence).

This clone was observed a few times. CDR3 in DNA: TGCAGCGTTGAAGCAGCGGACTACGAGCAGTACTTC. Translation: CSVEAADYEQYF. The chain links TRBV29-1 to TRBJ2-7; a possible D gene is TRBD2 (5 bases). The germline gives CDR1 SQVTM, CDR2 ANQGSEA. V lost 1 base and J lost 3, with 7 bases in between. This CDR3 comprises 12 residues.

The chain has TRBV27 and TRBJ2-5; 8 positions match TRBD2. The CDR3 covers 15 residues. V dropped 5 bases and J dropped 2; count of bases not matched to a gene: 7. Germline V gene sequence: CDR1 MNHEY, CDR2 SMNVEV (reference sequence). The CDR3 loop is CASSPHVAGQETQYF. Written as DNA, the CDR3 is TGTGCCAGCAGTCCCCACGTAGCGGGACAAGAGACCCAGTACTTC.

This clone was seen at least ten times. The V gene is TRBV7-2, the J gene TRBJ2-1; 15 bases fit TRBD2. Germline loops: CDR1 SGHTA, CDR2 FQGNSA. After removal of 5 bases from V and 4 bases from J, the junction contained 6 bases not matched to a gene. The CDR3 extends over 17 amino acids. DNA of the CDR3: TGTGCCAGCAGCGACGGACTAGCGGGAGGGCAATACAATGAGCAGTTCTTC. The encoded protein is CASSDGLAGGQYNEQFF.

This clone was seen a single time. Written as DNA, the CDR3 is TGCGCCAGCAGCCAACTAAGACAGGGGGATGGCTACACCTTC. It is translated as CASSQLRQGDGYTF. The V call is TRBV4-3, the J call TRBJ1-2; 9 bases are a match to TRBD1. The CDR3 is 14 amino acids. CDR1 and CDR2 (germline): LGHNA, YSLEER. The V gene end was trimmed by 2 bases and the J gene end by 6 bases; junction bases not matched to a gene: 4.

The genes are TRBV4-2 and TRBJ2-5; no firm D call. Germline loops: CDR1 LGHNA, CDR2 YNFKEQ. The CDR3 has 12 amino acids. Trimming shortened V by 6 bases and J by 4 bases, and 9 bases separated the two germline ends. The CDR3: CASSPPGETQYF. CDR3 in DNA: TGTGCCAGCAGTCCCCCCGGAGAGACCCAGTACTTC.

This sequence joins TRBV9 and TRBJ2-3; 7 bases match TRBD2. V was pared by 4 bases and J by 6 bases, with 17 bases of the junction left unmatched. The CDR3 loop spans 17 amino acids. Germline V gene data show CDR1 as SGDLS and CDR2 as YYNGEE. CDR3: CASSPQEASGPRDTQYF. The DNA of the CDR3 is TGTGCCAGCAGCCCACAGGAGGCTAGCGGCCCCCGGGATACGCAGTATTTT.

This rearrangement joins TRBV7-9 to TRBJ2-1; D not resolved. Per germline, CDR1 SEHNR and CDR2 FQNEAQ (reference sequence). The CDR3 is 11 amino acids. Trimming shortened V by 5 bases and J by 10 bases, and 9 bases separated the two germline ends. CDR3 amino acids: CASSVMGEQFF. The DNA for the CDR3 is TGTGCCAGCAGCGTAATGGGGGAGCAGTTCTTC.

The rearrangement links TRBV29-1 to TRBJ1-1, with TRBD1 matching 7 bases. This CDR3 is 13 amino acids long. The germline V gene has CDR1 SQVTM and CDR2 ANQGSEA. V lost 7 bases to trimming and J lost 1 base; unmatched junction nucleotides: 6. CDR3 amino acids: CSGFRGGNTEAFF. CDR3 sequence (DNA): TGCAGCGGCTTCAGGGGGGGGAACACTGAAGCTTTCTTT.

Only a few counts were recorded for this clone. V and J are TRBV2 and TRBJ2-7; TRBD2 aligns across 8 bases. The CDR3 is made up of 14 amino acids. The V and J ends lost 9 bases and 5 bases, in that order; junction bases with no gene match: 12. Germline-derived CDR1 and CDR2 are SNHLY and FYNNEI. DNA of the CDR3: TGTGCCAGTAAGGGAGCGGGAGACGACCACGAGCAGTACTTC. Translation: CASKGAGDDHEQYF.

V usage is TRBV5-4 and J usage is TRBJ2-5, with D possibly matching TRBD1 (5 bases). V lost 5 bases, J lost 4 bases, and 6 bases lay in between. Germline-derived CDR1 and CDR2 are SGHNT and YYREEE (reference sequence). The CDR3 extends over 11 amino acids. CDR3 sequence (DNA): TGTGCCAGCAGAAGGGGAGAGACCCAGTACTTC. This gives the protein CASRRGETQYF.

This clone is labeled medium-sized. The chain carries TRBV9 and TRBJ2-1; no firm D call. There are 12 residues in the CDR3. Germline values: CDR1 SGDLS, CDR2 YYNGEE. V gave up 3 bases and J gave up 8 bases, with 9 bases separating them. CDR3 amino acids: CASSALRDEQFF. DNA for the CDR3: TGTGCCAGCAGCGCCCTTAGGGATGAGCAGTTCTTC.

The chain is built from TRBV28 and TRBJ2-5; no reliable D call. Germline lookup yields CDR1 MDHEN and CDR2 SYDVKM. The CDR3 consists of 14 residues. Trimming removed 6 bases from V and 1 base from J, with 12 bases in between. The CDR3 DNA reads TGTGCCAGCAGAATCGACACCCTCCAAGAGACCCAGTACTTC. The encoded protein is CASRIDTLQETQYF.

The V and J genes are TRBV9 and TRBJ2-1, with D maybe TRBD1 (5 bases). CDR1 SGDLS and CDR2 YYNGEE come from the germline V gene. This CDR3 has 17 residues. V lost 0 bases to trimming and J lost 0 bases, with 13 bases between them. The CDR3 sequence: CASSVVEGDSSYNEQFF. The CDR3, as DNA: TGTGCCAGCAGCGTAGTAGAAGGGGATAGCTCCTACAATGAGCAGTTCTTC.

The chain combines TRBV5-8 with TRBJ2-7, with D perhaps matching TRBD2 (6 bases). The CDR3 extends over 17 amino acids. Germline V gene data show CDR1 as SGHTS and CDR2 as YDEGEE. The germline V and J ends were trimmed by 2 bases and 2 bases, with 20 bases remaining between them. This chain's CDR3 is CASSLPLPRRRAYEQYF. CDR3 sequence (DNA): TGTGCCAGCAGCTTACCCCTCCCGAGGAGGAGGGCCTACGAGCAGTACTTC.

This clone was seen ten or more times. The V gene is TRBV28, the J gene TRBJ2-1; TRBD2 agrees at 10 bases. The CDR3 is 16 residues long. The V segment lost 1 base and the J segment 4 bases; nucleotides outside the gene matches: 4. Germline V CDR1 and CDR2: MDHEN, SYDVKM. CDR3 nucleotide sequence: TGTGCCAGCAGTTTATATAGGACTAGCGGTTACAATGAGCAGTTCTTC. Translating it yields CASSLYRTSGYNEQFF. Complete variable domain (other parts from reference TRBV28 and TRBJ2-1): DVKVTQSSRYLVKRTGEKVFLECVQDMDHENMFWYRQDPGLGLRLIYFSYDVKMKEKGDIPEGYSVSREKKERFSLILESASTNQTSMYLCASSLYRTSGYNEQFFGPGTRLTVL.

This sequence joins TRBV27 and TRBJ2-1, with D perhaps TRBD2 (6 bases). The germline CDR1 and CDR2 sequences are MNHEY and SMNVEV (reference sequence). The CDR3 contains 14 residues. The ends were cut back, 8 bases at V and 2 bases at J, with 13 bases in the middle. The CDR3 nucleotides are TGTGCCAGCGGGGTTAGCGGAACCTACAATGAGCAGTTCTTC. The encoded protein is CASGVSGTYNEQFF.

The sample holds a few counts of this clone. The chain uses TRBV27 and TRBJ1-4; 7 positions agree with TRBD1. The V gene's germline CDR1 is MNHEY and CDR2 SMNVEV (reference sequence). V shed 4 bases, J shed 7 bases, and the junction held 6 bases outside the gene matches. The CDR3 covers 14 residues. The CDR3 region is CASSSRGMGEKLFF. CDR3 nucleotide sequence: TGTGCCAGCAGTTCCAGGGGGATGGGTGAAAAACTGTTTTTT.

The chain is built from TRBV27 and TRBJ2-5; D unresolved. Trimming cost V 10 bases and J 4 bases, with 13 bases left between them. The CDR3 length is 12 residues. Per germline, CDR1 MNHEY and CDR2 SMNVEV (reference sequence). The CDR3 bases are TGTGCCACCGGACCGACACGAGAGACCCAGTACTTC. Translation: CATGPTRETQYF.